This T cell receptor beta chain was recovered during a study of T cells in Graves' hyperthyroidism and ophthalmopathy. Study-level findings and limits: Also found in blood were most expanded thyroid clonotypes above 0.001. A 13 V-J signature model discriminated ophthalmopathy versus stable hyperthyroidism.

The CDR3 has 15 amino acids. Germline values: CDR1 SQVTM, CDR2 ANQGSEA. V gave up 0 bases and J gave up 3 bases, with 12 bases separating them. Amplification of TCR beta CDR3 regions was performed using RNA transcripts as template. Initially, a first-round RT-PCR of the TCR CDR3 employed the HTBI primer set. One entry per CDR3 protein results from TCRdb running MiXCR on the multiplex PCR reads. The sample has roughly 500,000 distinct CDR3 sequences, 40% to 55% seen once. Concerning this clonotype itself: What it recognizes is unknown.

The material sequenced was peripheral blood or thyroid tissue (not recorded which). The sequence was obtained from an adult woman with Graves' disease, either hyperthyroidism or ophthalmopathy (not recorded which). The chain joins TRBV29-1 to TRBJ1-3, with D possibly being TRBD1 (5 bases). The CDR3 bases are TGCAGCGTTGAAGATGACCCCAGGGATGGAAACACCATATATTTT. Its translation is CSVEDDPRDGNTIYF.